This T cell receptor (beta chain) was sequenced during a study of CD8+CD57+ T cells in acquired aplastic anemia. At the level of the study: The mean DNA yield obtained from sorted CD4+ and CD8+ cells came to 3.2 ug. Whole-study results and caveats: Patients and controls had CD8+ Simpson's diversity values that were not significantly distinct. Comparison of patients with controls identified almost 30 shared CD8+ CDR3 sequences.

This CDR3 spans 14 amino acids. Germline assignment: CDR1 DFQATT and CDR2 SNEGSKA (reference sequence). Between the trimmed V and J ends, which lost 0 bases and 2 bases, there was a span of 8 bases. This clonotype has at least ten counts. The antigen is unknown. Flow cytometry had shown expanded CD8+CD57+ cells in the patients chosen for sequencing. Untreated patients provided the blood samples, with no therapy given before sampling. Genomic DNA acted as the template from which TCR beta VDJ combination and CDR3 sequence profiling were carried out. TCRdb reprocessed the reads via MiXCR and lists one record per CDR3 protein. Of around 500,000 distinct CDR3 sequences in the sample, over 25% are singletons; the top ten hold 0.82%.

Sequenced: sorted CD4+, CD8+, or CD8+CD57+ T cells (not recorded which) from PBMCs. The gene calls are TRBV20-1 and TRBJ1-5, with TRBD1 as a possible D gene (6 bases). The sequence was collected from a human donor with aplastic anemia. The DNA for the CDR3 is TGCAGTGCTAGAGAATGGACAGGCAATCAGCCCCAGCATTTT. As protein: CSAREWTGNQPQHF.